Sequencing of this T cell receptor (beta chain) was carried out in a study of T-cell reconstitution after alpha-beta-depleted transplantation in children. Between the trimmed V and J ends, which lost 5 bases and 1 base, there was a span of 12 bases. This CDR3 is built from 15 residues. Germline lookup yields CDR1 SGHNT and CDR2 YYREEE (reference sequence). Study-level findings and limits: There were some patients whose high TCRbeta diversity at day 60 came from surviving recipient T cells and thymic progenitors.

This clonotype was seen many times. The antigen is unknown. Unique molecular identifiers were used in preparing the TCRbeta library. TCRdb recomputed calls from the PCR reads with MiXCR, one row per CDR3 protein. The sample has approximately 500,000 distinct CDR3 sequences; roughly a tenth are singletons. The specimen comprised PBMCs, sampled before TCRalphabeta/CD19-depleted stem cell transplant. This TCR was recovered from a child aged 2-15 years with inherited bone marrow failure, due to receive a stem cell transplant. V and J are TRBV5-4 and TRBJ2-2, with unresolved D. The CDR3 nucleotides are TGTGCCAGCAGGCATTTTGGGGAGAACACCGGGGAGCTGTTTTTT. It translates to CASRHFGENTGELFF.